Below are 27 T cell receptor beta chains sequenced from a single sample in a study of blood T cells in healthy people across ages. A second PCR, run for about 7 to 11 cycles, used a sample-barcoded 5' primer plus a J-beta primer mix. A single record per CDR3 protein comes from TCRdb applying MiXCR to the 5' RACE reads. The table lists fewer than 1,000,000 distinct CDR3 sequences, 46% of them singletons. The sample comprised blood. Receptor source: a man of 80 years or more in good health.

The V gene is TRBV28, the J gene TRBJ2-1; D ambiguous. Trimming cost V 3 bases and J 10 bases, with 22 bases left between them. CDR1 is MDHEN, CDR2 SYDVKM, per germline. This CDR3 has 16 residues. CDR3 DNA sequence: TGTGCCAGCAGTTTCGGTTACGGAAATAACCGTGGAGAGCAGTTCTTC. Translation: CASSFGYGNNRGEQFF.

CDR3 DNA sequence: TGTGCCAGCAGCCAGGACCTCAGCGGGAGGATTAGGAATGAGCAGTTCTTC. It codes for CASSQDLSGRIRNEQFF. V is TRBV4-2 and J is TRBJ2-1, with 9 bases identical to TRBD2. There are 17 residues in the CDR3. CDR1 and CDR2 (germline): LGHNA, YNFKEQ. V shed 3 bases and J 7 bases; nucleotides not matched to a gene: 13.

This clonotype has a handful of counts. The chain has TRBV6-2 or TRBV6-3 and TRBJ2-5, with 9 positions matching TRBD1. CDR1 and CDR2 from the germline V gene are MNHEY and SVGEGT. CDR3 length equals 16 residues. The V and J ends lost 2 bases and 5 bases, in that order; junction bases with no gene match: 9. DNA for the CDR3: TGTGCCAGCAGTTACGGCCGGGGACAGGGATCCGAGACCCAGTACTTC. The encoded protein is CASSYGRGQGSETQYF.

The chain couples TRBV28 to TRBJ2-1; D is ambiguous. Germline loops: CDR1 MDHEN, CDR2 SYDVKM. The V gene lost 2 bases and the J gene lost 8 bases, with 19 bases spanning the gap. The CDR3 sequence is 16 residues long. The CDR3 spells CASSLIGWGRGDEQFF. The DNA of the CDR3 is TGTGCCAGCAGTTTAATTGGCTGGGGTCGTGGGGATGAGCAGTTCTTC.

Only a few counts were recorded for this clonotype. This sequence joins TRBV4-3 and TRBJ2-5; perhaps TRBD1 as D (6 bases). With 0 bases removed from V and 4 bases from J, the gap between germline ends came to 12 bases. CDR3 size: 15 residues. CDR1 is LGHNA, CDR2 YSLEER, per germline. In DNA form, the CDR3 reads TGCGCCAGCAGCCAAGATATTGACAGGACAGAGACCCAGTACTTC. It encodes CASSQDIDRTETQYF.

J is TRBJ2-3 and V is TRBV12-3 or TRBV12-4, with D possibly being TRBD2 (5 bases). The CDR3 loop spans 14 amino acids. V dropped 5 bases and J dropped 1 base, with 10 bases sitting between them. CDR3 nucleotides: TGTGCCAGCAGTGTTGAGAGGGGCACAGATACGCAGTATTTT. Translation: CASSVERGTDTQYF.

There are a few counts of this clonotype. The DNA of the CDR3 is TGTGCCACCAGCAGAGATCTGCGAAGGGAGCTGTTTTTT. It encodes CATSRDLRRELFF. This chain links TRBV15 with TRBJ2-2; D not resolved. Per the germline V gene, CDR1 is LNHNV and CDR2 is YYDKDF (reference sequence). The V gene lost 0 bases and the J gene lost 9 bases, with 8 bases spanning the gap. CDR3 length equals 13 residues.

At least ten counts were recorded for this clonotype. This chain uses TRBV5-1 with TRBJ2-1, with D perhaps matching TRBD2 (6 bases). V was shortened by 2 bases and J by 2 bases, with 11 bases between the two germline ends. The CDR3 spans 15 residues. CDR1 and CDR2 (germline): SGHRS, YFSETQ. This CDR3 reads CASSLSLATYNEQFF. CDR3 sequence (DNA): TGCGCCAGCAGCTTATCACTAGCAACCTACAATGAGCAGTTCTTC.

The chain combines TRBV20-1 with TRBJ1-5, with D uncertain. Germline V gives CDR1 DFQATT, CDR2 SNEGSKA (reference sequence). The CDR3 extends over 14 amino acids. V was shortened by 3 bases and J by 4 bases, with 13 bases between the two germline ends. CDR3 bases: TGCAGTGCTAGTCCCGCAGGCTTAAATCAGCCCCAGCATTTT. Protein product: CSASPAGLNQPQHF.

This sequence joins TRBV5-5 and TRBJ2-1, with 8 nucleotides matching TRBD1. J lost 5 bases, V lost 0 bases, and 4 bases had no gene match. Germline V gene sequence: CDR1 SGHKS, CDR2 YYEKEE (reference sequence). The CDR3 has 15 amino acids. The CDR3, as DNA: TGTGCCAGCAGCTTGGCGGACAGGGCCCACAATGAGCAGTTCTTC. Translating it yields CASSLADRAHNEQFF.

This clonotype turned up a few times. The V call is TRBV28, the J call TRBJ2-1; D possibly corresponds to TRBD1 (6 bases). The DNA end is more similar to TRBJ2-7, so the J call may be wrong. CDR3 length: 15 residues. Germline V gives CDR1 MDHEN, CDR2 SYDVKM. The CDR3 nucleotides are TGTGCCAGCAGTTCCGTACACAGGGTTCAGTACGAGCAGTACTTC. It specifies CASSSVHRVQYEQYF.

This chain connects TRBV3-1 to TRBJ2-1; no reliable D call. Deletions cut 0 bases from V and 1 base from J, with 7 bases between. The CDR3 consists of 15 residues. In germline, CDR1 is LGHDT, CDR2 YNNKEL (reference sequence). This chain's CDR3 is CASSQDAESYNEQFF. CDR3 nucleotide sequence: TGTGCCAGCAGCCAAGACGCGGAGTCCTACAATGAGCAGTTCTTC.

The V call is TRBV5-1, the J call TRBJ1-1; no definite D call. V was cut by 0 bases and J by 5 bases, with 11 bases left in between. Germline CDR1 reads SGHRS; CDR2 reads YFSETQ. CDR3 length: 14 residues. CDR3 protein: CASSLGTAGTEAFF. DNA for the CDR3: TGCGCCAGCAGCTTGGGCACGGCGGGGACTGAAGCTTTCTTT.

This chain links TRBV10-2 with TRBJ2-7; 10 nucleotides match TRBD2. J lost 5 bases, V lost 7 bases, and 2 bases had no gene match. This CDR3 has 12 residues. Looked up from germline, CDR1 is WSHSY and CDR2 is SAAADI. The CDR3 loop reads CASTSGSNEQYF. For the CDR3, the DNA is TGCGCCAGCACTAGCGGGAGCAACGAGCAGTACTTC.

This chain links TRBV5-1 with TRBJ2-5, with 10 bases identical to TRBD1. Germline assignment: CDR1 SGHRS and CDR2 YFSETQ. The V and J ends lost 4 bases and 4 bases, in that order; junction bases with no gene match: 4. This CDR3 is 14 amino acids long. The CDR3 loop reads CASSVRDRGETQYF. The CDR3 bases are TGCGCCAGCAGCGTCCGGGACAGGGGAGAGACCCAGTACTTC.

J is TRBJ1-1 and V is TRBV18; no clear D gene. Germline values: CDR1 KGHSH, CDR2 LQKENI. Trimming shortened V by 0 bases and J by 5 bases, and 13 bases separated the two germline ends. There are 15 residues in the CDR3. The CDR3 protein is CASSPPAGSETEAFF. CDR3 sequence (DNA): TGTGCCAGCTCACCACCGGCGGGGTCGGAGACTGAAGCTTTCTTT.

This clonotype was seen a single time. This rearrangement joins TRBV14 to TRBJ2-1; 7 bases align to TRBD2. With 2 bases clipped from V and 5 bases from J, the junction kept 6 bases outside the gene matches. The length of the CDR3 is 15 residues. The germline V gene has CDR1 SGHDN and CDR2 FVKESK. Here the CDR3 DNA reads TGTGCCAGCAGCCAATCGGGACTAAGAGACAATGAGCAGTTCTTC. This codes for CASSQSGLRDNEQFF.

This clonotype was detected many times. The CDR3 sequence: CSFWTAGTDTQYF. The CDR3 coding sequence is TGCAGCTTCTGGACGGCGGGCACAGATACGCAGTATTTT. The rearrangement joins TRBV29-1 to TRBJ2-3; D not resolved. This CDR3 has 13 amino acids. Trimming left V 8 bases short and J 1 base short, with 13 bases between. Germline V gene data show CDR1 as SQVTM and CDR2 as ANQGSEA.

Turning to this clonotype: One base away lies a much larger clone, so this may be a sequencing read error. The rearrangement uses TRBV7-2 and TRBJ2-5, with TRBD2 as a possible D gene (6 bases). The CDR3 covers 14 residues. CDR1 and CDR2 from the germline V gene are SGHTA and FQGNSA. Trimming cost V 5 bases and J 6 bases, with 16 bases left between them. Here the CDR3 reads CASSAKEGRQTQYF. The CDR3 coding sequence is TGTGCCAGCAGCGCCAAGGAGGGTCGGCAGACCCAGTACTTC. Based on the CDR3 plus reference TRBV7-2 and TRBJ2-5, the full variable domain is GAGVSQSPSNKVTEKGKDVELRCDPISGHTALYWYRQSLGQGLEFLIYFQGNSAPDKSGLPSDRFSAERTGGSVSTLTIQRTQQEDSAVYLCASSAKEGRQTQYFGPGTRLLVL.

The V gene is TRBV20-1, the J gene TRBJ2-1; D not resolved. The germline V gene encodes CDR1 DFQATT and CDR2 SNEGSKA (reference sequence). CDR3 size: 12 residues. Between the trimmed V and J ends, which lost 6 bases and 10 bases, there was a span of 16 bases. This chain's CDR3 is CSAPVPTKEQFF. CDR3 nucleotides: TGCAGTGCCCCTGTCCCAACCAAGGAGCAGTTCTTC.

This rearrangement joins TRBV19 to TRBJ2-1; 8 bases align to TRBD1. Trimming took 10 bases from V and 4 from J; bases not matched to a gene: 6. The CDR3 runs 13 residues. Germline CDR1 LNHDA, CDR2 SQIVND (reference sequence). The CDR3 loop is CATQGQGYNEQFF. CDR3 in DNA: TGTGCCACCCAAGGACAGGGATACAATGAGCAGTTCTTC.

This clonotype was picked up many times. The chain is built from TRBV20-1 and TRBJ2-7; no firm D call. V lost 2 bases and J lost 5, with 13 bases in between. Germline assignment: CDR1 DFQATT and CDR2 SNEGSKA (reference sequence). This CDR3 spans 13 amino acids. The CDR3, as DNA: TGCAGTGCTAGACACGGGTTTGGGAACGAGCAGTACTTC. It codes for CSARHGFGNEQYF.

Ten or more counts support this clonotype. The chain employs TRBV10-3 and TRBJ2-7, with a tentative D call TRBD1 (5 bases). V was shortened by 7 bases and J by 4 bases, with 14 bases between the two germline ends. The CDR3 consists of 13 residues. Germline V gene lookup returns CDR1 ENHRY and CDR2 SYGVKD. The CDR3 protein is CAIKQVDGYEQYF. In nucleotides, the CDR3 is TGTGCCATCAAACAGGTCGATGGATACGAGCAGTACTTC.

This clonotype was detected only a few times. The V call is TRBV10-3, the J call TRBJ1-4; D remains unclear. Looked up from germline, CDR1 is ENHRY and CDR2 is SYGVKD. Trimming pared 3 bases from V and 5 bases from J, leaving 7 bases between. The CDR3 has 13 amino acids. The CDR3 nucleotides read TGTGCCATCAGTGACGGTGAAAATGAAAAACTGTTTTTT. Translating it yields CAISDGENEKLFF.

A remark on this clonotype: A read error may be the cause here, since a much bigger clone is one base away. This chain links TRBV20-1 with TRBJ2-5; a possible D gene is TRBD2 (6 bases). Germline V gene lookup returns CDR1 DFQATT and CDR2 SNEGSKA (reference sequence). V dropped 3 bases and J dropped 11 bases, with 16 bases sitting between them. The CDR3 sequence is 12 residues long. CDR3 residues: CSASSLAYEQYF. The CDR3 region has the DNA TGCAGTGCTAGTAGTCTAGCGTATGAGCAGTACTTC.

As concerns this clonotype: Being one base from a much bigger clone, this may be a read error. The CDR3 loop reads CASSQEEGYAEAFF. The DNA for the CDR3 is TGTGCCAGCAGCCAAGAGGAGGGTTACGCTGAAGCTTTCTTT. The rearrangement links TRBV4-2 to TRBJ1-1; D not resolved. Trimming removed 0 bases at V and 6 bases at J, with 11 bases between. The CDR3 covers 14 residues. Germline V gene data show CDR1 as LGHNA and CDR2 as YNFKEQ.

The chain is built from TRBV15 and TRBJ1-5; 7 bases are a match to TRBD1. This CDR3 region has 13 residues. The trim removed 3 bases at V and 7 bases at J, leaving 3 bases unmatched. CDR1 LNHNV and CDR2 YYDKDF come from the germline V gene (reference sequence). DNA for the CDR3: TGTGCCACCAGCAGGCCAGGGGGACAGCCCCAGCATTTT. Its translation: CATSRPGGQPQHF.